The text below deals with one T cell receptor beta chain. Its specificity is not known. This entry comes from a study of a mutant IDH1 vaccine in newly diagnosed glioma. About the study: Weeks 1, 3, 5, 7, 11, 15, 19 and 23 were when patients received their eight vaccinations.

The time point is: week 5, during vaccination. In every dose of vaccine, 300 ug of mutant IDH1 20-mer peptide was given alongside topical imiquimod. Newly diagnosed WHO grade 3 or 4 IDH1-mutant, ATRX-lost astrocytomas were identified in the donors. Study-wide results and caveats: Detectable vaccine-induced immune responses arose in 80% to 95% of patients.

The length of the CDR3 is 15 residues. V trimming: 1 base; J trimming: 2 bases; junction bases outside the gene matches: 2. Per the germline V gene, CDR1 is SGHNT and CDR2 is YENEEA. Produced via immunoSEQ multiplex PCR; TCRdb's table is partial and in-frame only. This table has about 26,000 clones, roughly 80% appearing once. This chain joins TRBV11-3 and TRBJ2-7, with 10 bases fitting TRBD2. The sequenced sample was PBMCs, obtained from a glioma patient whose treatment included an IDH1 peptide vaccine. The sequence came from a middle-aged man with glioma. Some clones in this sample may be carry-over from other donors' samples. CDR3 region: CASSLGLAGAYEQYF. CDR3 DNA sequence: TGTGCCAGCAGCTTAGGGCTAGCGGGGGCCTACGAGCAGTACTTC.